Below, 15 T cell receptor beta chains from the same sample are listed, as sequenced in a study of post-analysis software for immune sequencing data. Findings and limits, study-wide: Relative to controls, patients had about 5 TRBV segments at higher frequency, with TRBV5-6, TRBV5-1 and TRBV20-1 among these.

cDNA libraries of TCR beta carried unique molecular identifiers. TCRdb fed the PCR reads into MiXCR, producing one record per CDR3 protein. The profile shows a few hundred thousand distinct CDR3 sequences, about a third of them singletons. Antigens of these TCRs are unknown. Sample: blood. The source of these receptors is a girl aged 5-17 years with multiple sclerosis.

This clonotype was detected only a few times. This chain joins TRBV5-1 and TRBJ1-6, with 9 bases aligning to TRBD1. Trimming at V came to 2 bases and at J to 10 bases, leaving 7 bases not matched to a gene. Germline CDR1 reads SGHRS; CDR2 reads YFSETQ. The CDR3 loop spans 15 amino acids. CDR3 sequence (DNA): TGCGCCAGCAGCTTCGCCGGGACAGGGCACTCACCCCTCCACTTT. As protein: CASSFAGTGHSPLHF.

This clonotype was recorded at least ten times. V usage is TRBV10-3 and J usage is TRBJ2-7, with 8 bases matching TRBD1. V gave up 4 bases and J gave up 3 bases; unmatched junction bases: 2. This CDR3 has 13 residues. CDR1 is ENHRY and CDR2 is SYGVKD in the germline V gene. CDR3 in DNA: TGTGCCATCAGTGTCGGACAGGGCTACGAGCAGTACTTC. It translates to CAISVGQGYEQYF.

This chain joins TRBV7-2 and TRBJ2-5; 14 bases are shared with TRBD2. Trimming cost V 5 bases and J 11 bases; bases outside gene matches: 13. Germline CDR1 and CDR2: SGHTA and FQGNSA. The CDR3 covers 16 residues. The CDR3 sequence is CASSPRPGTSGGEQYF. DNA for the CDR3: TGTGCCAGCAGCCCCCGACCCGGGACTAGCGGGGGAGAGCAGTACTTC.

The chain employs TRBV4-2 and TRBJ1-2; the match to TRBD1 covers 7 bases. The CDR3 is 13 amino acids. Per the germline V gene, CDR1 is LGHNA and CDR2 is YNFKEQ. The V and J ends lost 4 bases and 6 bases, in that order; junction bases with no gene match: 5. The CDR3, as DNA: TGTGCCAGCAGCCCAGGGACAGCCGATGGCTACACCTTC. As protein: CASSPGTADGYTF.

This clonotype was seen only a few times. The chain uses TRBV20-1 and TRBJ2-5; 10 bases match TRBD1. Germline V gene lookup returns CDR1 DFQATT and CDR2 SNEGSKA (reference sequence). With 3 bases clipped from V and 4 bases from J, the junction kept 11 bases outside the gene matches. The CDR3 loop spans 16 amino acids. CDR3 bases: TGCAGTGCTAGGACTAGACAGGGGGCACGACTAGAGACCCAGTACTTC. Its translation: CSARTRQGARLETQYF.

This clonotype has at least ten counts. The CDR3 reads CASSPRVWEKLFF. The CDR3 coding sequence is TGTGCCAGCTCACCAAGGGTTTGGGAAAAACTGTTTTTT. The chain uses TRBV18 and TRBJ1-4; D remains ambiguous. Trimming shortened V by 2 bases and J by 8 bases, and 9 bases separated the two germline ends. The CDR3 has 13 amino acids. The germline CDR1 and CDR2 sequences are KGHSH and LQKENI.

The CDR3 DNA reads TGTGCCAGCGCCACGGGACAGGGTAACTATGGCTACACCTTC. Protein: CASATGQGNYGYTF. J is TRBJ1-2 and V is TRBV6-2 or TRBV6-3; 9 bases are shared with TRBD1. V dropped 8 bases and J dropped 1; count of bases not matched to a gene: 5. The germline CDR1 and CDR2 sequences are MNHEY and SVGEGT. This CDR3 is built from 14 residues.

V is TRBV6-1 and J is TRBJ2-1; the D call may be TRBD1 or TRBD2 (5 bases each). The length of the CDR3 is 15 residues. V shed 6 bases and J shed 5 bases, with 17 bases lying between them. Germline CDR1 MNHNS, CDR2 SASEGT. The DNA of the CDR3 is TGTGCCAGCAGACACCGGGACCAACTCGACAATGAGCAGTTCTTC. Translating it yields CASRHRDQLDNEQFF.

Concerning this clonotype: Since a much larger clone is just one base distant, this may be a read error. V and J are TRBV18 and TRBJ2-5, with 8 bases lining up with TRBD2. The tail of the sequence fits TRBJ2-7 better, so the J call may be wrong. Germline CDR1 KGHSH, CDR2 LQKENI. The length of the CDR3 is 14 residues. CDR3 in amino acids: CANSLQRGTYEQYF. As DNA, the CDR3 is TGTGCCAACTCACTCCAGCGGGGGACCTACGAGCAGTACTTC.

V is TRBV7-2 and J is TRBJ2-3; TRBD2 might be the D (6 bases). In germline, CDR1 is SGHTA, CDR2 FQGNSA. The V gene lost 4 bases and the J gene lost 2 bases, with 10 bases spanning the gap. The CDR3 covers 14 residues. The CDR3 DNA reads as TGTGCCAGCAGCTCTAGCGCCACCACAGATACGCAGTATTTT. Amino acids: CASSSSATTDTQYF.

This clonotype was observed a handful of times. This chain links TRBV28 with TRBJ2-5; either TRBD1 or TRBD2 may supply D (5 bases each). The germline gives CDR1 MDHEN, CDR2 SYDVKM. This CDR3 has 16 amino acids. Deletions cut 5 bases from V and 1 base from J, with 17 bases between. CDR3: CASSIPQGRLQETQYF. In DNA, the CDR3 is TGTGCCAGCAGTATCCCCCAGGGACGGCTCCAAGAGACCCAGTACTTC.

This chain uses TRBV6-4 with TRBJ2-5; D tentatively fits TRBD1 or TRBD2 (5 bases each). The CDR3 is made up of 14 amino acids. Germline V gene sequence: CDR1 MRHNA, CDR2 SNTAGT. The V end lost 7 bases, the J end lost 2 bases, and 14 bases lay between the germline ends. The CDR3 DNA reads TGTGCCAGCAAACGGGGCCTGAGTCAAGAGACCCAGTACTTC. It specifies CASKRGLSQETQYF.

In this sample, this clonotype turned up a few times. The gene calls are TRBV29-1 and TRBJ2-5; 7 positions match TRBD2. V was pared by 3 bases and J by 5 bases, with 6 bases of the junction left unmatched. This CDR3 spans 13 amino acids. Germline CDR1 SQVTM, CDR2 ANQGSEA. CDR3 sequence reads: CSVEGGNEETQYF. CDR3 nucleotide sequence: TGCAGCGTTGAGGGGGGGAATGAGGAGACCCAGTACTTC.

This chain links TRBV20-1 with TRBJ2-5, with 7 positions matching TRBD1. V shed 6 bases, J shed 3 bases, and the junction held 7 bases outside the gene matches. Germline CDR1 DFQATT, CDR2 SNEGSKA (reference sequence). There are 13 residues in the CDR3. The CDR3 nucleotides are TGCAGTGCCACCGGGACAGTAGAAGAGACCCAGTACTTC. Protein sequence: CSATGTVEETQYF.

The chain couples TRBV4-3 to TRBJ2-3; 7 bases are a match to TRBD2. Germline CDR1 LGHNA, CDR2 YSLEER. This CDR3 is built from 16 residues. Trimming removed 2 bases from V and 2 bases from J; junction bases left unmatched: 7. The CDR3: CASSQYSGAYTDTQYF. Written as DNA, the CDR3 is TGCGCCAGCAGCCAATACAGCGGGGCGTACACAGATACGCAGTATTTT.